This T cell receptor beta chain is drawn from a study of blood T cells in healthy people across ages. The authors extracted at least 5 micrograms of total RNA per sample. CDR3 size: 11 residues. V lost 1 base and J 5 bases, leaving 6 bases between the germline ends. CDR1 is GTSNPN, CDR2 SVGIG, per germline (reference sequence). Through a sample-barcoded 5' primer and a J-beta primer mix, a second PCR was run for roughly 7 to 11 cycles. Using its own MiXCR run on the 5' RACE reads, TCRdb lists one record per CDR3 protein. Among some 640,000 distinct CDR3 sequences listed, approximately 30% were seen once.

The TCR was taken from an elderly woman in good health. Sequencing was carried out using blood. The V call is TRBV30, the J call TRBJ2-7; D is undetermined. The CDR3 protein is CAWSGRHEQYF. For the CDR3, the DNA is TGTGCCTGGAGTGGAAGACACGAGCAGTACTTC.